This paragraph reports one T cell receptor beta chain. Following autologous stem cell transplantation, relapse occurred in every patient, and exposure to brentuximab vedotin varied. The data were obtained in a study of PD-1 blockade in classical Hodgkin lymphoma. This CDR3 has 15 residues. CDR1 is LNHDA and CDR2 is SQIVND in the germline V gene (reference sequence). Trimming removed 0 bases from V and 5 bases from J, with 11 bases in between. Data came from immunoSEQ multiplex PCR; TCRdb stores just in-frame clones and leaves some out. The sample gives some 20,000 clones, roughly 83% of which show up once; roughly 6.4% is in the top ten.

The source of this sequence is a human donor with classical Hodgkin lymphoma. The chain has TRBV19 and TRBJ1-5; D is unresolved. The sequencing here drew on peripheral blood mononuclear cells (PBMCs), taken at baseline. CDR3 DNA sequence: TGTGCCAGTAGTATAGACGCGCGGTTGGATCAGCCCCAGCATTTT. This encodes CASSIDARLDQPQHF.